The entry below gives a single T cell receptor (beta chain) sequence along with its context. The data were taken from a study of shared clonotypes between healthy human individuals. The germline V gene has CDR1 MNHEY and CDR2 SMNVEV (reference sequence). Trimming removed 0 bases at V and 7 bases at J, with 16 bases between. The CDR3 runs to 16 residues. The data were produced by immunoSEQ multiplex PCR, yet TCRdb's version contains in-frame clones alone and is incomplete. The sample includes fewer than 130,000 clones, about 66% seen only once; the top ten take about 24%. The sequenced sample was memory CD8+ T cells sorted from blood. Subset described: CD45RO+ cells pooled with CCR7-negative TemRA cells. The source of this sequence is a woman aged 30 to 39 in good health. This rearrangement joins TRBV27 to TRBJ2-1, with D possibly being TRBD2 (6 bases). The CDR3 DNA is TGTGCCAGCAGTTTATCTGGCGGAGGGCTAAGGAATGAGCAGTTCTTC. This encodes CASSLSGGGLRNEQFF.